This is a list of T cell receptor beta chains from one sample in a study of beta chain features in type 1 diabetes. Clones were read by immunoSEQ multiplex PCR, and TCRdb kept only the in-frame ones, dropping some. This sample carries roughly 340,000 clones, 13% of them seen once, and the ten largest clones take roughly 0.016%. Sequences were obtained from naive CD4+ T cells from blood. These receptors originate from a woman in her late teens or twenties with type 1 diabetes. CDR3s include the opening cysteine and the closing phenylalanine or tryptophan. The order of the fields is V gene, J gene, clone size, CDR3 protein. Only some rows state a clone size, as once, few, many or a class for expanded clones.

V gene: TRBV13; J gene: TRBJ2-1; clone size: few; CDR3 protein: CASSLEGLISYNEQFF
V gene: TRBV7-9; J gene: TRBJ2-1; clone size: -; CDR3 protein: CASSLRDRESQEFF
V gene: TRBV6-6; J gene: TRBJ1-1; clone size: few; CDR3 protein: CASSRTGMNTEAFF
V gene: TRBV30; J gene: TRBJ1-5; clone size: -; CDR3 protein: CAWSRTGTNQPQHF
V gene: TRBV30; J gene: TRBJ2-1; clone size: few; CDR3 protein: CAWSAGSPYNEQFF
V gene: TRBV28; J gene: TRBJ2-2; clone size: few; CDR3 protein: CASSSLGLAGVTGELFF
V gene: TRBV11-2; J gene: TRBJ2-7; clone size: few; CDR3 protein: CASSSQGATYEQYF
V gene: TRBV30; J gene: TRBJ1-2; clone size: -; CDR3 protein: CAWIYGGYGYTF
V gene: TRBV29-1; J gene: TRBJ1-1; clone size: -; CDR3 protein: CSVLGQGETEAFF
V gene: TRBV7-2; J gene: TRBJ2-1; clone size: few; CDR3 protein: CASSREVSYNEQFF
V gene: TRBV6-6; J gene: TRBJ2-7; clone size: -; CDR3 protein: CASSYVIVEEQYF
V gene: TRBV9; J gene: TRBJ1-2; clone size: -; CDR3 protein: CASSVGQDYGYTF
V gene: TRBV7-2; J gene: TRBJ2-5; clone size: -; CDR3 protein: CASSLGGTSLETQYF
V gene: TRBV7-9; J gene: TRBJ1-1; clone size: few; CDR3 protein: CASRAGQTGTEAFF
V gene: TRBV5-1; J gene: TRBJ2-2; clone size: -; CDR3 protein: CASTARDTGELFF
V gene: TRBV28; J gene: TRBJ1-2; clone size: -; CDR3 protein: CASKQTGNAYGYTF
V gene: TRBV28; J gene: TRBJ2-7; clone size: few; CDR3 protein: CASRWDRGAYEQYF
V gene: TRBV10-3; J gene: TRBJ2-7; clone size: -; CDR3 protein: CAISASGGDEQYF
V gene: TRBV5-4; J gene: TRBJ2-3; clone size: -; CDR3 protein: CASSLTSGSTDTQYF
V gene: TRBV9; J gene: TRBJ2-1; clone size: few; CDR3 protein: CASSVRASVGNEQFF
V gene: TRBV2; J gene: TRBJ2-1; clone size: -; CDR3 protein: CASIQTSEYPNEQFF
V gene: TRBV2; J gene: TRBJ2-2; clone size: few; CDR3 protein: CASSALPRGTGELFF
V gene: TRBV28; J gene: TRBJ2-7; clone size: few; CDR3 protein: CASRRSGSAYEQYF
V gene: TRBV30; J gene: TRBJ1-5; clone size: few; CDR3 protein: CAWSVQGDQPQHF
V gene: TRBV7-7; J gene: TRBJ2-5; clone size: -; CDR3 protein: CASSQTGAETQYF
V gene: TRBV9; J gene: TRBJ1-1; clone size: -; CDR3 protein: CASSIRQGTEAFF
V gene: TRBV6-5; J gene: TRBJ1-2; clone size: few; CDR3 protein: CASSYGLRWGGYGYTF
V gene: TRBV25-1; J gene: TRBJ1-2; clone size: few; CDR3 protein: CASRGQLYGYTF
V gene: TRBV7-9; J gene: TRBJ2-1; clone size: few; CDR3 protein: CASSSYRGRSYNEQFF
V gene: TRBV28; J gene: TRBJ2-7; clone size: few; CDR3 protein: CASSLGQGSTSGPQYF
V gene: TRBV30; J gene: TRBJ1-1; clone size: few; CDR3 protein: CASITQTSTEAFF
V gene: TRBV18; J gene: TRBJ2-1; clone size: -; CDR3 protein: CASSPGLAGDEQFF
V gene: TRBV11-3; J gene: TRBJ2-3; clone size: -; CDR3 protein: CASSLHGTSGSWGTDTQYF
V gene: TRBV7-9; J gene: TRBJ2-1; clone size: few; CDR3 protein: CASSHSGIYNEQFF
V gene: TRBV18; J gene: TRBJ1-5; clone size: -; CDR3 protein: CASSPQNQPQHF
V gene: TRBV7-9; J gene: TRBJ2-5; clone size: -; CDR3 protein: CASSLGAKETQYF
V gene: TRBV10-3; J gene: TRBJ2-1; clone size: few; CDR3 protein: CAIQRDGLEQFF
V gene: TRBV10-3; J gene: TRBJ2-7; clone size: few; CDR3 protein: CAIGAGRYEQYF
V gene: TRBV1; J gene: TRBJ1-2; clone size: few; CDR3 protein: CTSSQDRSRGSDGYTF
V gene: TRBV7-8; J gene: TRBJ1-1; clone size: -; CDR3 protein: CASSYRLAEAEAFF
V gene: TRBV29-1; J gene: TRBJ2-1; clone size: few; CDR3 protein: CSVEVGTSDLYNEQFF
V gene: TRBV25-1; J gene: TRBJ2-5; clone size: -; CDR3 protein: CATQGQGEETQYF
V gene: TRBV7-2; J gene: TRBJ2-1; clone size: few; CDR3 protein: CASSPTGTSYNEQFF
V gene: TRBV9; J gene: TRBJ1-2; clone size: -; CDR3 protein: CASSLRTGKGGYTF
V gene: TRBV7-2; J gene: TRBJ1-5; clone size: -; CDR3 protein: CASSLVSGGMGNQPQHF
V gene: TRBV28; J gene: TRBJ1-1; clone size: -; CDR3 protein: CASSPGTASNTEAFF